A single sample gave rise to the 7 T cell receptor beta chains below, sequenced in a study of blood T cell repertoires in COVID-19. Sequenced by immunoSEQ multiplex PCR; TCRdb stores in-frame clones only, minus some. The data hold more than 200,000 clones, with 88% observed a single time. The sequenced material came from peripheral blood. The receptors originated from an older man with acute or convalescent COVID-19.

This clone was seen only a few times. The gene calls are TRBV10-3 and TRBJ1-4; possibly TRBD1 for D (6 bases). The CDR3 has 13 residues. Germline CDR1 is ENHRY and CDR2 is SYGVKD. V was cut by 9 bases and J by 0 bases, with 8 bases left in between. The CDR3 reads CAMRQATNEKLFF. CDR3 coding DNA: TGTGCCATGCGACAGGCAACTAATGAAAAACTGTTTTTT.

V and J are TRBV9 and TRBJ2-7; 16 positions match TRBD2. The CDR3 has 19 amino acids. Trimming took 3 bases from V and 4 from J; bases not matched to a gene: 13. In germline, CDR1 is SGDLS, CDR2 YYNGEE. The CDR3, as DNA: TGTGCCAGCAGCGGCGGGACTAGCGGGAGGGCCCTCGGTCGGTACGAGCAGTACTTC. Protein: CASSGGTSGRALGRYEQYF.

The gene calls are TRBV6-1 and TRBJ1-4; the D is unclear. The germline V gene encodes CDR1 MNHNS and CDR2 SASEGT. The V and J ends lost 2 bases and 3 bases respectively, with 10 bases between them. The CDR3 length is 15 residues. The CDR3 reads CASSERSGANEKLFF. CDR3 nucleotides: TGTGCCAGCAGTGAAAGGAGCGGAGCTAATGAAAAACTGTTTTTT.

The V and J genes are TRBV6-2 or TRBV6-3 and TRBJ2-1, with 8 bases lining up with TRBD2. Trimming at V came to 3 bases and at J to 6 bases, leaving 7 bases not matched to a gene. The CDR3 consists of 15 residues. Germline assignment: CDR1 MNHEY and CDR2 SVGEGT. The CDR3 is CASSYLAGLPNEQFF. CDR3 nucleotides: TGTGCCAGCAGTTATCTAGCGGGCCTTCCCAATGAGCAGTTCTTC.

The chain links TRBV18 to TRBJ2-1; TRBD2 matches at 9 bases. This CDR3 has 14 residues. CDR1 is KGHSH and CDR2 is LQKENI in the germline V gene. Unmatched junction bases numbered 3, after V lost 6 bases and J lost 3 bases. The CDR3 DNA follows: TGTGCCAGCTCTGCGACTAGCGGCTACAATGAGCAGTTCTTC. It is translated as CASSATSGYNEQFF.

This rearrangement joins TRBV25-1 to TRBJ2-7; 8 bases align to TRBD1. Losses at the gene ends were 5 bases for V and 2 bases for J; bases not matched to a gene: 8. The CDR3 spans 15 residues. In germline, CDR1 is MGHDK, CDR2 SYGVNS. The CDR3 DNA reads as TGTGCCAGCAGTCGCACTTTGACAGGGGCCTACGAGCAGTACTTC. It specifies CASSRTLTGAYEQYF.

This clone appeared a single time. This chain links TRBV5-1 with TRBJ2-2; 8 nucleotides align to TRBD1. The CDR3 contains 16 residues. With V trimmed by 3 bases and J by 7 bases, 11 bases remained unmatched. Germline V gene sequence: CDR1 SGHRS, CDR2 YFSETQ. The CDR3 loop reads CASSWTGAGGNGELFF. CDR3 in DNA: TGCGCCAGCAGCTGGACCGGGGCAGGGGGCAACGGGGAGCTGTTTTTT.